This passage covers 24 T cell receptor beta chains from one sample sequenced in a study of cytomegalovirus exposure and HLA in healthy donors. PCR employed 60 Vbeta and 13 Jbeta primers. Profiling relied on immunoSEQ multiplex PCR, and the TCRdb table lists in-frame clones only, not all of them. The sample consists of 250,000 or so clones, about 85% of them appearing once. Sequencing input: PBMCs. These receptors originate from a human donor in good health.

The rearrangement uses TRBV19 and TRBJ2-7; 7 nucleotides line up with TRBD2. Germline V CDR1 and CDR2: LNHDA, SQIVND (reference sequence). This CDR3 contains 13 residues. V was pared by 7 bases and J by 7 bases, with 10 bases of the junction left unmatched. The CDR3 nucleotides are TGTGCCAGTAATCCCCTCGGGGGAGGGGAGCAGTACTTC. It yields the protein CASNPLGGGEQYF.

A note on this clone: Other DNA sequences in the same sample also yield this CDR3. The CDR3 reads CASSASGGDGYTF. DNA of the CDR3: TGCGCCAGCAGCGCCTCAGGAGGGGATGGCTACACCTTC. The V call is TRBV5-1, the J call TRBJ1-2; a weak D match, TRBD1 (5 bases). The V end lost 4 bases, the J end lost 6 bases, and 13 bases lay between the germline ends. Germline V gene data show CDR1 as SGHRS and CDR2 as YFSETQ. The CDR3 has 13 amino acids.

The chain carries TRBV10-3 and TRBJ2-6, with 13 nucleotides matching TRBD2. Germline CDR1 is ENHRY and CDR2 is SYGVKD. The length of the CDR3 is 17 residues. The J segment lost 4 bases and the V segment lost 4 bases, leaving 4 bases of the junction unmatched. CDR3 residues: CAISGTSGSEGANVLTF. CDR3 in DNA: TGTGCCATCAGTGGGACTAGCGGGAGCGAAGGGGCCAACGTCCTGACTTTC.

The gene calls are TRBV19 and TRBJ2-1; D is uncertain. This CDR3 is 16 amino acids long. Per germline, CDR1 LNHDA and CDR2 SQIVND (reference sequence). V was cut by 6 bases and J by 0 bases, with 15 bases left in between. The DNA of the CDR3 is TGTGCCAGTAGCCCTCGTCCATGGAGCTCCTACAATGAGCAGTTCTTC. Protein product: CASSPRPWSSYNEQFF.

The CDR3 DNA sequence: TGTGCCAGTAGTATAGACAGCTCTAGCTCCTACGAGCAGTACTTC. As protein: CASSIDSSSSYEQYF. The chain links TRBV19 to TRBJ2-7, with D uncertain. The CDR3 covers 15 residues. The germline gives CDR1 LNHDA, CDR2 SQIVND (reference sequence). V lost 0 bases to trimming and J lost 0 bases, with 9 bases between them.

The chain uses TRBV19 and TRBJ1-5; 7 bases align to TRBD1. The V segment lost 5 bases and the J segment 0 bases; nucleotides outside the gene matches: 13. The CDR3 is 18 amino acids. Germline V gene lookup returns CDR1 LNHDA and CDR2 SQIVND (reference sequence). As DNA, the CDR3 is TGTGCCAGTAGTCCCCTCTCGTGGGGACAGTATAGCAATCAGCCCCAGCATTTT. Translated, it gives CASSPLSWGQYSNQPQHF.

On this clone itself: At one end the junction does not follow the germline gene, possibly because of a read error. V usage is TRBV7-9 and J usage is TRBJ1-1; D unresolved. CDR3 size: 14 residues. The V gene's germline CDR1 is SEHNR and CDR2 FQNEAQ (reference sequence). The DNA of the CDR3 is TGTTCCAGCAGGTTCTACCCGGGTAACACTGAAGCTTTCTTT. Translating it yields CSSRFYPGNTEAFF.

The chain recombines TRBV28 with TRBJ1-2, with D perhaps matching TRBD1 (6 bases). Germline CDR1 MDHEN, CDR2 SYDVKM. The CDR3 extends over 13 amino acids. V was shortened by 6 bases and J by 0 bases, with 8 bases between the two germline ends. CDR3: CASRGGTNYGYTF. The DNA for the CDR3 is TGTGCCAGCAGAGGGGGTACTAACTATGGCTACACCTTC.

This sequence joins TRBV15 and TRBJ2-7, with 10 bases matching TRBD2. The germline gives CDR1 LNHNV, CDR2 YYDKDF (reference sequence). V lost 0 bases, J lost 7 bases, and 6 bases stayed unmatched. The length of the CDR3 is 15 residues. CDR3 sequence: CATSREASGRNEQYF. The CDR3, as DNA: TGTGCCACCAGCAGAGAGGCTAGCGGGAGAAATGAGCAGTACTTC.

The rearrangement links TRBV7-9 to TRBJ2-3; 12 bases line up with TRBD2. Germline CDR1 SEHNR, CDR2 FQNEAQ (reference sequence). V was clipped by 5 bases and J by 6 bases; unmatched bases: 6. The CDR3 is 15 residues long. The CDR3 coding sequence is TGTGCCAGCAGCCCCGGACTAGCGGGACCTGATACGCAGTATTTT. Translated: CASSPGLAGPDTQYF.

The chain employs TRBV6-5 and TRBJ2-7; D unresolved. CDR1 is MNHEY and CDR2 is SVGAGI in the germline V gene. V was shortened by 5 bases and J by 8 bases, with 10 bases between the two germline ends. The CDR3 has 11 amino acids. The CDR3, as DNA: TGTGCCAGCAGTGGGCCCAGTAAGCAGTACTTC. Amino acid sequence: CASSGPSKQYF.

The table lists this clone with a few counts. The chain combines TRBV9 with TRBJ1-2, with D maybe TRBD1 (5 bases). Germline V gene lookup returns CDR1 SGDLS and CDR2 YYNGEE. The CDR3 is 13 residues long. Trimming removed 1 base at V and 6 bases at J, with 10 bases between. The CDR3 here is CASSVRGGDGYTF. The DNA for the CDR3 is TGTGCCAGCAGCGTAAGAGGAGGGGATGGCTACACCTTC.

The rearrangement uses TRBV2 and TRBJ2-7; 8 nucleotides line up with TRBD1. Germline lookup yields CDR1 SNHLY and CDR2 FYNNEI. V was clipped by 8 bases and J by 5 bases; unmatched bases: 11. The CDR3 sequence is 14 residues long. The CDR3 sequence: CASAAGGVVHEQYF. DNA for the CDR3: TGTGCCAGCGCGGCAGGGGGCGTTGTCCACGAGCAGTACTTC.

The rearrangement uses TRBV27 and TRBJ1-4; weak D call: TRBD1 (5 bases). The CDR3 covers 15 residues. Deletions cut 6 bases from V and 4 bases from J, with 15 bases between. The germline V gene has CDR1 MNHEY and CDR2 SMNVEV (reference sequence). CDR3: CASSEPGRGNEKLFF. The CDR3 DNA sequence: TGTGCCAGCAGCGAACCGGGGAGGGGTAATGAAAAACTGTTTTTT. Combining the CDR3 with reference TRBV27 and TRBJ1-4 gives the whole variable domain EAQVTQNPRYLITVTGKKLTVTCSQNMNHEYMSWYRQDPGLGLRQIYYSMNVEVTDKGDVPEGYKVSRKEKRNFPLILESPSPNQTSLYFCASSEPGRGNEKLFFGSGTQLSVL.

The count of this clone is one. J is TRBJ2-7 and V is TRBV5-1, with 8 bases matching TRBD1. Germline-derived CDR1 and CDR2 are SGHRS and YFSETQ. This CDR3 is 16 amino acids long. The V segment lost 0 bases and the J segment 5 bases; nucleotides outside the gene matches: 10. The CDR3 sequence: CASSLGGQANRNEQYF. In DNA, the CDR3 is TGCGCCAGCAGCTTGGGGGGACAGGCCAATCGCAACGAGCAGTACTTC.

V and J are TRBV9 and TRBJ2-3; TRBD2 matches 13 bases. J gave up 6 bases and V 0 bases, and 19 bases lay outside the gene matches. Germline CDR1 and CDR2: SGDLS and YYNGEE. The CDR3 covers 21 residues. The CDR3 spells CASSVEQGTSGRAPGADTQYF. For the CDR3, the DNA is TGTGCCAGCAGCGTAGAACAGGGAACTAGCGGGAGGGCCCCCGGCGCGGATACGCAGTATTTT.

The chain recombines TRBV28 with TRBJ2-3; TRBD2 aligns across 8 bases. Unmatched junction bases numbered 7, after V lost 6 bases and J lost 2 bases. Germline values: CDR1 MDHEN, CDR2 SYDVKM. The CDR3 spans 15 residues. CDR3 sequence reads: CASRRAGELTDTQYF. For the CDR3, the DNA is TGTGCCAGCAGACGAGCGGGAGAGCTCACAGATACGCAGTATTTT.

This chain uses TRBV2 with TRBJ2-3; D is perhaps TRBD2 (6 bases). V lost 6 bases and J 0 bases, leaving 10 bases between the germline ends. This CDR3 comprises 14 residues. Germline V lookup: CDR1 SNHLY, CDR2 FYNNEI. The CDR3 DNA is TGTGCCAGCAGCGCGGGGCTGAGCACAGATACGCAGTATTTT. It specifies CASSAGLSTDTQYF.

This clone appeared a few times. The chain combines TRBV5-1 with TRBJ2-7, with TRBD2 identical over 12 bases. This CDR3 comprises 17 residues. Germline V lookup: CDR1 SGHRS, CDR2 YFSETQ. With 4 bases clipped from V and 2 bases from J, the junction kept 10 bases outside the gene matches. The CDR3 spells CASSPDGTSGLTYEQYF. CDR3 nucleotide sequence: TGCGCCAGCAGCCCAGACGGGACTAGCGGGCTTACCTACGAGCAGTACTTC.

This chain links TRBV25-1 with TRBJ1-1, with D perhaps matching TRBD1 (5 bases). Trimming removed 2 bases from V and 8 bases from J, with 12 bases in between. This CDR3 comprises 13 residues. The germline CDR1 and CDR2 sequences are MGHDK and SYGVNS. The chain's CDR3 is CASSEGAGFEAFF. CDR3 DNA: TGTGCCAGCAGTGAAGGGGCAGGGTTCGAAGCTTTCTTT.

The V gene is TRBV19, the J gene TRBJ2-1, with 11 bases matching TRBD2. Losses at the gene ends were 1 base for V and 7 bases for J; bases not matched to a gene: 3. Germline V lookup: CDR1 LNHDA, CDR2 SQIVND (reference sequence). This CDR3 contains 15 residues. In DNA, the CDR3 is TGTGCCAGTAGTATAGGGGCTAGCGGGAGGAATGAGCAGTTCTTC. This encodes CASSIGASGRNEQFF.

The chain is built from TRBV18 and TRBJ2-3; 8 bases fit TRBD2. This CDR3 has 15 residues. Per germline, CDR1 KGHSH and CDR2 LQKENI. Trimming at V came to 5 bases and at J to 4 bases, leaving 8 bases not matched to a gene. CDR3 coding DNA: TGTGCCAGCTCAACAGGACCCGGGAGGGCAGATACGCAGTATTTT. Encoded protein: CASSTGPGRADTQYF.

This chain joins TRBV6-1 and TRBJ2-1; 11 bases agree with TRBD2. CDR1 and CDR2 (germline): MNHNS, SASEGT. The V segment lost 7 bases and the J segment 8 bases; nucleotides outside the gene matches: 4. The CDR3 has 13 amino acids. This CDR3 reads CASTLSGRDEQFF. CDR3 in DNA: TGTGCCAGCACTCTTAGCGGGAGGGATGAGCAGTTCTTC.

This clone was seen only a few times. CDR3 in amino acids: CASSINNELGNTIYF. CDR3 nucleotide sequence: TGTGCCAGTAGTATCAACAACGAATTGGGAAACACCATATATTTT. V is TRBV19 and J is TRBJ1-3, with unresolved D. CDR3 length: 15 amino acids. CDR1 LNHDA and CDR2 SQIVND come from the germline V gene (reference sequence). Trimming took 3 bases from V and 4 from J, leaving 13 bases between them.